The subject of this entry is one TCR beta chain. What it recognizes is unknown. The CDR3 is 14 residues long. Per germline, CDR1 SGHNT and CDR2 YYREEE (reference sequence). The V end lost 4 bases, the J end lost 1 base, and 11 bases lay between the germline ends. The data belong to a study of OX40 agonist ivuxolimab in advanced cancers. Turning to the study itself: Hepatocellular carcinoma, melanoma, renal cell or head and neck cancer occurred in dose-escalation patients. Allowance was made for prior anti-PD-1, anti-PD-L1 or anti-CTLA-4 therapy, and roughly 40% had some. Study-level findings and limits: CD8+ T cells (on average) carried more expanded clones than CD4+ T cells.

Generated by immunoSEQ multiplex PCR, the TCRdb table keeps only in-frame clones and is missing some. The sample lists over 30,000 clones, 65% to 85% occurring once. The sequencing here drew on CD4+ or CD8+ T cells sorted from blood, taken in a trial of the OX40 agonist ivuxolimab. This TCR was sampled from an adult with an advanced solid tumor such as melanoma, head and neck, liver or kidney cancer. The V and J genes are TRBV5-4 and TRBJ2-5; D remains ambiguous. Written as DNA, the CDR3 is TGTGCCAGCAGCGCGTGGACGATCCAAGAGACCCAGTACTTC. It codes for CASSAWTIQETQYF.